This T cell receptor (beta chain) came from a study of regulatory T cells in long-lasting Graves disease. Findings and caveats of the study: The study found persistent patients shared more public clonotypes (2,741) than new patients (around 870). Segments TRBV28, TRBJ1-2 and TRBJ2-5 showed preferential usage in persistent disease. For persistent Graves' patients, TCR diversity was lower than for newly diagnosed ones.

Worth noting for this clonotype: Its specificity is not known.

Arm-PCR of CDR3 regions and iRepertoire HTBI primers were used to build TCR beta libraries. TCRdb recomputed calls from the multiplex PCR reads with MiXCR, one row per CDR3 protein. The sample has 400,000 to 500,000 distinct CDR3 sequences, about 15% seen once. Germline CDR1 is MNHNS and CDR2 is SASEGT. The CDR3 is 13 residues long. The V gene end was trimmed by 5 bases and the J gene end by 6 bases; junction bases not matched to a gene: 4. Time point of the sample: newly diagnosed GD, antithyroid drugs for less than 3 months. From PBMCs, RNA was extracted and then used to make the TCR library. These same data were also listed under a study on T cells in Graves' hyperthyroidism and ophthalmopathy. From that paper: These patients, aged 18 to 65, had recently diagnosed hyperthyroidism lasting under 2 months.

Here the sequenced sample was peripheral blood mononuclear cells (PBMCs), taken at new diagnosis, from a patient treated with antithyroid drugs. The rearrangement joins TRBV6-1 to TRBJ2-3, with 8 bases fitting TRBD2. The sequence was obtained from a woman in her forties with Graves disease. The CDR3 reads CASSRAGADTQYF. The CDR3 coding sequence is TGTGCCAGCAGTCGAGCGGGAGCCGATACGCAGTATTTT.